This T cell receptor beta chain was sequenced for a study of cytomegalovirus exposure and HLA in healthy donors. Researchers ran the PCR with 60 Vbeta and 13 Jbeta primers. The table came from immunoSEQ multiplex PCR; TCRdb's copy has only in-frame clones and leaves some out. Here the sample spans 130,000 or so clones, less than 75% being singletons. Sequenced: PBMCs. This receptor was obtained from a woman aged 40 to 50 in good health and CMV-seropositive.

CDR3 coding DNA: TGTGCCAGCAGCCCTGGAGGGACGGTGGGGGATACTGAAGCTTTCTTT. Protein: CASSPGGTVGDTEAFF. This chain links TRBV9 with TRBJ1-1, with D possibly matching TRBD1 (5 bases). Germline values: CDR1 SGDLS, CDR2 YYNGEE. Trimming stripped 4 bases from V and 5 bases from J, with 21 bases between. The CDR3 has 16 amino acids.